Listed below are T cell receptor beta chains from one sample, sequenced in a study of T cells in Graves' hyperthyroidism and ophthalmopathy. MiXCR, run by TCRdb on the multiplex PCR reads, gives a single entry per CDR3 protein. This table holds 600,000 to 650,000 distinct CDR3 sequences, 15% to 20% found once. The specimen was blood. The receptors stem from a woman aged 30 to 39 with Graves' hyperthyroidism. Each CDR3 is given with its conserved first and last residue. D genes are given only for firm matches. Only part of the rows carry a size: once, few, many, or a class if the clone is expanded.

clone_size j_call d_call v_call cdr3_nt cdr3_aa
NA TRBJ2-7 NA TRBV7-9 TGTGCCAGCAGCGGAGACCCAACCTACGAGCAGTACTTC CASSGDPTYEQYF
many TRBJ2-7 TRBD2 TRBV2 TGTGCCAGCAGGGACGGGACTAGCGGGAGTATGCAGTACTTC CASRDGTSGSMQYF
few TRBJ2-7 TRBD2 TRBV4-2 TGTGCCAGCAGCCGATCGGGGGGGGAGCAGTACTTC CASSRSGGEQYF
NA TRBJ2-1 TRBD2 TRBV7-9 TGTGCCAGCAGCGCCGGGACTACCTACAATGAGCAGTTCTTC CASSAGTTYNEQFF
many TRBJ2-1 NA TRBV11-2 TGTGCCAGCAGCTTTACGATTAATGAGCAGTTCTTC CASSFTINEQFF
many TRBJ2-1 NA TRBV29-1 TGCAGCGTTGAATTAGGTGGGTCCTACAATGAGCAGTTCTTC CSVELGGSYNEQFF
few TRBJ2-5 TRBD2 TRBV4-3 TGCGCCAGCAGCCAAGATCTCGGGACTAGCGGGAGGAAGACCCAGTACTTC CASSQDLGTSGRKTQYF
NA TRBJ1-4 TRBD1 TRBV20-1 TGCAGTGCCCCGGACAGGGGGGATGAAAAACTGTTTTTT CSAPDRGDEKLFF
NA TRBJ1-5 NA TRBV28 TGTGCCAGCAGCCGGACCCTCGGGGGGCCCTTCCTAAATCAGCCCCAGCATTTT CASSRTLGGPFLNQPQHF
few TRBJ1-5 NA TRBV12-3/TRBV12-4 TGTGCCAGCAGCTACGGGATTAATCAGCCCCAGCATTTT CASSYGINQPQHF
many TRBJ2-3 NA TRBV7-8 TGTGCCAGCAGCCCTAGGAGCCGACAGGTCGGACCCACAGATACGCAGTATTTT CASSPRSRQVGPTDTQYF
many TRBJ1-2 NA TRBV6-2/TRBV6-3 TGTGCCAGCAAAATGGACACCGACTATGGCTACACCTTC CASKMDTDYGYTF
many TRBJ1-2 NA TRBV12-3/TRBV12-4 TGTGCCAGCAGCTCAGGGTTTGGCGACTATGGCTACACCTTC CASSSGFGDYGYTF
many TRBJ2-5 NA TRBV27 TGTGCCAGCAGCCGAGATTGGTTAGGGGTAGTGGAGACCCAGTACTTC CASSRDWLGVVETQYF
many TRBJ1-1 NA TRBV25-1 TGTGCCAGCAGTGAGGGAGCCCTCCAAGCTTTCTTT CASSEGALQAFF
many TRBJ2-7 NA TRBV27 TGTGCCAGCAGTCCCTCAGGGGAATCCTACGAGCAGTACTTC CASSPSGESYEQYF
many TRBJ2-1 NA TRBV18 TGTGCCAGCTCACCGACTAGGAACGATGAGCAGTTCTTC CASSPTRNDEQFF
many TRBJ2-1 NA TRBV18 TGTGCCAGCTCACCCAGCGGTGCGGCCAGCTCCTACAATGAGCAGTTCTTC CASSPSGAASSYNEQFF
many TRBJ1-1 TRBD1 TRBV29-1 TGCAGCGCTTTTCACAGGGGACACACTGAAGCTTTCTTT CSAFHRGHTEAFF
many TRBJ2-7 NA TRBV28 TGTGCCGCGGGCCAGGGGGGTTCCCTTTCCTACGAGCAGTACTTC CAAGQGGSLSYEQYF
many TRBJ1-5 NA TRBV28 TGTGCCAGCAGTCGGGGCCTTAGCAATCAGCCCCAGCATTTT CASSRGLSNQPQHF
many TRBJ1-5 NA TRBV7-8 TGTGCCAGCAGCTTAGAAAGTATCGGTTGGGGAGGGGGAAATCAGCCCCAGCATTTT CASSLESIGWGGGNQPQHF
few TRBJ2-1 TRBD1 TRBV6-2/TRBV6-3 TGTGCCAGCAGTTTAGTCGGACAGGGGGCATTGGATGAGCAGTTCTTC CASSLVGQGALDEQFF
many TRBJ1-1 NA TRBV30 TGTGCCTGGAGTGTGGGCAGAGGCACTGAAGCTTTCTTT CAWSVGRGTEAFF
few TRBJ2-3 TRBD1 TRBV20-1 TGCAGTGCAACCCGGACAGGGGGCACAGATACGCAGTATTTT CSATRTGGTDTQYF
many TRBJ2-7 NA TRBV7-2 TGTGCCAGCAATGGAGGGTTCTCCTACGAGCAGTACTTC CASNGGFSYEQYF
few TRBJ1-1 NA TRBV6-2/TRBV6-3 TGTGCCAGCTGGGGGGGACAACCGAACACTGAAGCTTTCTTT CASWGGQPNTEAFF
many TRBJ2-1 NA TRBV6-1 TGTGCCAGCACCGCGAGCGGCTACAATGAGCAGTTCTTC CASTASGYNEQFF
many TRBJ1-2 TRBD1 TRBV12-3/TRBV12-4 TGTGCCAGCAGTCCAGACAGGGGAGCTGCTGGCTACACCTTC CASSPDRGAAGYTF
many TRBJ2-7 NA TRBV20-1 TGCAGTGCTAGCCCTAGTGCGGGAAACTCCTACGAGCAGTACTTC CSASPSAGNSYEQYF
few TRBJ1-2 NA TRBV30 TGTGCCTGGAGTGAACTGCTTGCAGGCGGCTACACCTTC CAWSELLAGGYTF
NA TRBJ1-5 NA TRBV6-2/TRBV6-3 TGTGCCAGCAGTTACTACACTCCTTCGGGAGGTCAGCCCCAGCATTTT CASSYYTPSGGQPQHF
many TRBJ2-7 NA TRBV28 TGTGCCAGCAGTCAGCAGAATTCCTACGAGCAGTACTTC CASSQQNSYEQYF
many TRBJ2-3 NA TRBV5-1 TGCGCCAGCAGCTTGCGAGACACTACTAGCACAGATACGCAGTATTTT CASSLRDTTSTDTQYF
NA TRBJ2-7 NA TRBV6-1 TGTGCCAGCAGTTTATCGGGAGCCTTCTACGAGCAGTACTTC CASSLSGAFYEQYF
few TRBJ1-5 NA TRBV5-1 TGCGCCAGCAGCTTGGAGGAGTGGAATCAGCCCCAGCATTTT CASSLEEWNQPQHF
many TRBJ2-7 TRBD1 TRBV7-8 TGTGCCAGCAGCATCTGGGACAGGGGAACCTACGAGCAGTACTTC CASSIWDRGTYEQYF
NA TRBJ2-5 TRBD1 TRBV27 TGTGCCAGCAGTTCCTGGGACAGGTGGAGGGAGACCCAGTACTTC CASSSWDRWRETQYF
few TRBJ2-1 NA TRBV5-1 TGCGCCAGCAGCTTCACAGGTAGCTCCTACAATGAGCAGTTCTTC CASSFTGSSYNEQFF
NA TRBJ1-1 NA TRBV27 TGTGCCAGCAGTCCTCACCAAATGAACACTGAAGCTTTCTTT CASSPHQMNTEAFF
many TRBJ2-1 TRBD1 TRBV11-2 TGTGCCAGCAGCCCCGACAGGGTCCCCGGGGATGAGCAGTTCTTC CASSPDRVPGDEQFF
many TRBJ2-7 NA TRBV12-5 TGTGCTAGTGGTTTGGTGTCCTACGAGCAGTACTTC CASGLVSYEQYF
many TRBJ2-1 NA TRBV5-1 TGCGCCAGCAACCCAGACCCCTCAAATGAGCAGTTCTTC CASNPDPSNEQFF
NA TRBJ2-3 TRBD2 TRBV5-1 TGCGCCAGCAGCTTTGGACTAGCCGCAGATACGCAGTATTTT CASSFGLAADTQYF
few TRBJ2-1 NA TRBV11-3 TGTGCCAGCAGCCCCTCGGCTCGAGGTGGCAATGAGCAGTTCTTC CASSPSARGGNEQFF
few TRBJ2-1 NA TRBV11-2 TGTGCCAGCAGCCCCGACCAAAGCTCCTACAATGAGCAGTTCTTC CASSPDQSSYNEQFF
many TRBJ2-5 TRBD1 TRBV6-1 TGTGCCAGCACCATCCGGGACAGGGGGCTGGGGGAGACCCAGTACTTC CASTIRDRGLGETQYF
few TRBJ2-1 NA TRBV3-1 TGTGCCAATATTCCGGAGGCCCATGAGCAGTTCTTC CANIPEAHEQFF
many TRBJ1-2 NA TRBV29-1 TGCAGCGCCGCTCTGTCGGGCTATGGCTACACCTTC CSAALSGYGYTF
NA TRBJ2-7 NA TRBV4-1 TGCGCCAGCAGCCAATTACAGGGTTCAGCCTACGAGCAGTACTTC CASSQLQGSAYEQYF
NA TRBJ2-3 TRBD2 TRBV30 TGTGCCTGGAGTGGGGGACTAGCGGGAGATACGCAGTATTTT CAWSGGLAGDTQYF
many TRBJ1-1 TRBD1 TRBV20-1 TGCAGTGCTAGGGACAGGGGACTCCACACTGAAGCTTTCTTT CSARDRGLHTEAFF
NA TRBJ1-1 NA TRBV27 TGTGCCAGCAGTTTAGCCTGGACCGGTGGTGAAGCTTTCTTT CASSLAWTGGEAFF
many TRBJ2-1 TRBD2 TRBV7-9 TGTGCCAGCAGCTTCCCGGGACTAGCGGGATACAATGAGCAGTTCTTC CASSFPGLAGYNEQFF
few TRBJ2-2 NA TRBV5-1 TGCGCCAGCAGCTTTGGGCAGACGAACACCGGGGAGCTGTTTTTT CASSFGQTNTGELFF
NA TRBJ2-1 NA TRBV11-1 TGTGCCAGCAGCTTAGTCGTGGGCCGGGACAATGAGCAGTTCTTC CASSLVVGRDNEQFF
few TRBJ2-7 NA TRBV7-9 TGTGCCAGCAGCTTAGCTCAGGGATTCGAGCAGTACTTC CASSLAQGFEQYF